This T cell receptor beta chain was recorded in a study of shared clonotypes between healthy human individuals. Whole-study context: CD4 naive and memory got three plates each, CD8 naive two, CD8 memory one. Study observations and caveats: Specimens sampled were limited to blood, with tissue repertoires likely differing. The study generally estimated greater richness for naive than memory subsets.

About this clone itself: No antigen is known for it.

Looked up from germline, CDR1 is SGHVS and CDR2 is FQNEAQ. Trimming removed 3 bases at V and 4 bases at J, with 12 bases between. The CDR3 contains 14 residues. The assay was run at deep level. TCRdb's table, derived via immunoSEQ multiplex PCR, lists solely in-frame clones and lacks some. The table lists over 400,000 clones, roughly 95% of them singletons. The V and J genes are TRBV7-8 and TRBJ1-1, with D possibly being TRBD1 (5 bases). This TCR was sampled from a woman in her 30s in good health. Sequencing input: naive CD4+ T cells sorted from blood. Described subset: CD45RA+ positively selected. The CDR3 DNA follows: TGTGCCAGCAGCTTGGGCTCAGGGTCCACTGAAGCTTTCTTT. It yields the protein CASSLGSGSTEAFF.